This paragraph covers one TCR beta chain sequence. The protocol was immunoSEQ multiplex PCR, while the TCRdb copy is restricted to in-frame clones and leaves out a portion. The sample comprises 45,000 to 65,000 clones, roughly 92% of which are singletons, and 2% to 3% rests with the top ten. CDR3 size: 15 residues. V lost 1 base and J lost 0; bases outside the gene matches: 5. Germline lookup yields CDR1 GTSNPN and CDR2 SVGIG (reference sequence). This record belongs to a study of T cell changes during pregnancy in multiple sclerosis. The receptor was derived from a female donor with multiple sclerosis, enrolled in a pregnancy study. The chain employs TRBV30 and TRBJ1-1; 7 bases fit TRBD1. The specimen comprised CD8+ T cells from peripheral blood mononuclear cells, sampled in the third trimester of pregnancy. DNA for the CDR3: TGTGCCTGGAGTGCCCCGGGACAGCTGAACACTGAAGCTTTCTTT. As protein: CAWSAPGQLNTEAFF.